The source of this T cell receptor (beta chain) is a study of T cells in Graves' hyperthyroidism and ophthalmopathy. Study-level results: Peripheral blood also featured most of the thyroid clonotypes expanded above 0.001.

Germline values: CDR1 KGHSH, CDR2 LQKENI. Trimming pared 2 bases from V and 2 bases from J, leaving 9 bases between. This CDR3 has 14 amino acids. A NOSPECS grade of at least 4, a Clinical Activity Score of at least 3 and duration under 3 months were recorded in ophthalmopathy patients. Amplified TCR beta CDR3 regions came from RNA transcripts. HTBI primers were the set used in a first-round RT-PCR of the TCR CDR3. Using its own MiXCR run on the multiplex PCR reads, TCRdb lists one record per CDR3 protein. The data hold about 530,000 distinct CDR3 sequences, with 15% to 20% observed a single time. This clonotype was counted at least ten times. Its target is unknown.

V usage is TRBV18 and J usage is TRBJ1-1, with D unclear. The sample was blood. This clonotype was sampled from a woman aged 18-29 years with Graves' ophthalmopathy. CDR3 residues: CASSPFVSNTEAFF. The CDR3 DNA follows: TGTGCCAGCTCACCATTTGTATCAAACACTGAAGCTTTCTTT.